This TCR beta chain came from a study of blood T cell repertoires in COVID-19. The overall study: PBMCs, B-cell-depleted T cells, or T cells provided the cDNA or gDNA that made up the material.

Methods used by the authors: Reference gene primer amplification gave nucleated cell count estimates. The repertoire was sequenced with immunoSEQ multiplex PCR; TCRdb's copy has only in-frame clones and lacks some. V and J calls and clone size are copied from that table; D and trimming were computed from the DNA. The sample records 200,000 to 300,000 clones, about four fifths being singletons. The germline CDR1 and CDR2 sequences are KGHSH and LQKENI. The CDR3 sequence is 14 residues long. Trimming pared 3 bases from V and 3 bases from J, leaving 12 bases between. Sequenced: peripheral blood. The chain joins TRBV18 to TRBJ2-7; a possible D gene is TRBD1 (6 bases). The TCR comes from a man in his fifties or sixties with acute or convalescent COVID-19. CDR3 DNA sequence: TGTGCCAGCTCACCGAGACAGGACTTCTACGAGCAGTACTTC. The encoded protein is CASSPRQDFYEQYF.